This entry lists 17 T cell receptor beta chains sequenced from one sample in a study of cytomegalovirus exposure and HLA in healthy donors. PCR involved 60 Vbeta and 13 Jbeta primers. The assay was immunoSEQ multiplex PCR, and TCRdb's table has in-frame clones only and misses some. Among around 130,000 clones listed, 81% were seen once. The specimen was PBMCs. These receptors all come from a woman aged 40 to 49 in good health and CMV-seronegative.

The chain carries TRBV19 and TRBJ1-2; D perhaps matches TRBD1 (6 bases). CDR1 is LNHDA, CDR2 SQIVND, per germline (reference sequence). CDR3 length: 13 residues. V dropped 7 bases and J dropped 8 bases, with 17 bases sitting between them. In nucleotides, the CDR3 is TGTGCCAGTACCTTCGGGACACGGCCCGGCTACACCTTC. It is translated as CASTFGTRPGYTF.

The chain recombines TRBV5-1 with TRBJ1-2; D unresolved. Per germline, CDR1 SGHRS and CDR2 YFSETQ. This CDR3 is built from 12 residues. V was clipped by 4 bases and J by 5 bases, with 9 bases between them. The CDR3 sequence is CASSASTYGYTF. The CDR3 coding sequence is TGCGCCAGCAGCGCAAGTACTTATGGCTACACCTTC.

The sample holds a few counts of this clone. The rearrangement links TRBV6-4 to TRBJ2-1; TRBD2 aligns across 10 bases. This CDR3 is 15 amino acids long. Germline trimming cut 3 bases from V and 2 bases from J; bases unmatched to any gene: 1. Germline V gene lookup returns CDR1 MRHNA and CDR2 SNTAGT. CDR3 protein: CASSESGGAYNEQFF. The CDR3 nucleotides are TGTGCCAGCAGTGAAAGCGGGGGGGCCTACAATGAGCAGTTCTTC.

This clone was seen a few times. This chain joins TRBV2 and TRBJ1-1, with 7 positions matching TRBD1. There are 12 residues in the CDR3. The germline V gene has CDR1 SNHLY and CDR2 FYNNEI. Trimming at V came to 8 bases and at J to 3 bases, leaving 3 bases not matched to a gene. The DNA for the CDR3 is TGTGCCAGCGGCGGACAGGACACTGAAGCTTTCTTT. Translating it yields CASGGQDTEAFF. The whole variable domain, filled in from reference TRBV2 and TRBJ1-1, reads EPEVTQTPSHQVTQMGQEVILRCVPISNHLYFYWYRQILGQKVEFLVSFYNNEISEKSEIFDDQFSVERPDGSNFTLKIRSTKLEDSAMYFCASGGQDTEAFFGQGTRLTVV.

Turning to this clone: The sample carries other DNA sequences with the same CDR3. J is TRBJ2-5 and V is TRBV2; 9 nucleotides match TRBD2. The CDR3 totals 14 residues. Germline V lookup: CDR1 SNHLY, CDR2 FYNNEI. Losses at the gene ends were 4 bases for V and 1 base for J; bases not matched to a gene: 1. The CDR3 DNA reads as TGTGCCAGCAGTGGGCGGGGGGGCCAAGAGACCCAGTACTTC. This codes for CASSGRGGQETQYF.

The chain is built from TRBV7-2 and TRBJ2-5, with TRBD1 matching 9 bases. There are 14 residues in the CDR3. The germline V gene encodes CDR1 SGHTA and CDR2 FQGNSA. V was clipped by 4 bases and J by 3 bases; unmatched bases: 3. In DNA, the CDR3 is TGTGCCAGCAGCTACCGGGACAGGGAAGAGACCCAGTACTTC. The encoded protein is CASSYRDREETQYF.

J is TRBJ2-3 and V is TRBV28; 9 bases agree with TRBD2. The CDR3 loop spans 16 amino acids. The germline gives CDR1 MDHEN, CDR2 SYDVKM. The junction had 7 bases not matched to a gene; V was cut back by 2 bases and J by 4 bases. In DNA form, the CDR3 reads TGTGCCAGCAGTTTAGGGGCGGGAGGGCCGGCAGATACGCAGTATTTT. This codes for CASSLGAGGPADTQYF. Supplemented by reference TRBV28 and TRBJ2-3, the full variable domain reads DVKVTQSSRYLVKRTGEKVFLECVQDMDHENMFWYRQDPGLGLRLIYFSYDVKMKEKGDIPEGYSVSREKKERFSLILESASTNQTSMYLCASSLGAGGPADTQYFGPGTRLTVL.

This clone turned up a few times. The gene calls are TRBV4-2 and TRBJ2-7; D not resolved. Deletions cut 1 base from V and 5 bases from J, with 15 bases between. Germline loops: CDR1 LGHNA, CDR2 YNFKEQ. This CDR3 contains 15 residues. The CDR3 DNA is TGTGCCAGCAGCCAAGTTCCCTCTGGGCCCCACGAGCAGTACTTC. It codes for CASSQVPSGPHEQYF.

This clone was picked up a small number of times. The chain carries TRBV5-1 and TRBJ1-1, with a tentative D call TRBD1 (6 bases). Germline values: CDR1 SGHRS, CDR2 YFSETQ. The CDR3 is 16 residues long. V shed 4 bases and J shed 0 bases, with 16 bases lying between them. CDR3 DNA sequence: TGCGCCAGCAGCGCCCGTCGACAGGCGATGAACACTGAAGCTTTCTTT. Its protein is CASSARRQAMNTEAFF.

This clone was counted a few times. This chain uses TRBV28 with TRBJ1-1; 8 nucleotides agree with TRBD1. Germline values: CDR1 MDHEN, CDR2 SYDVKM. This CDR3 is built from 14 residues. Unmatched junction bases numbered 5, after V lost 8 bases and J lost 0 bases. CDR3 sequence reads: CASQTGGLNTEAFF. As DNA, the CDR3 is TGTGCCAGCCAAACAGGGGGACTGAACACTGAAGCTTTCTTT.

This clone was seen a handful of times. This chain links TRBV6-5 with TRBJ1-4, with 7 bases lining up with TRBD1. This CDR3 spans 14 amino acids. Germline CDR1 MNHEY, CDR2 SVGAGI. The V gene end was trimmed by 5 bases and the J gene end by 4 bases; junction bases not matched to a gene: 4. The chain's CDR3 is CASSKGTVNEKLFF. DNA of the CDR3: TGTGCCAGCAGTAAAGGGACAGTTAATGAAAAACTGTTTTTT.

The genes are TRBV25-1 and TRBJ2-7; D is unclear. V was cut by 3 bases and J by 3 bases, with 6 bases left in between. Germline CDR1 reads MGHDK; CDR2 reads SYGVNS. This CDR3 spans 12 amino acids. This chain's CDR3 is CASSDLDYEQYF. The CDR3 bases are TGTGCCAGCAGTGACCTAGACTACGAGCAGTACTTC.

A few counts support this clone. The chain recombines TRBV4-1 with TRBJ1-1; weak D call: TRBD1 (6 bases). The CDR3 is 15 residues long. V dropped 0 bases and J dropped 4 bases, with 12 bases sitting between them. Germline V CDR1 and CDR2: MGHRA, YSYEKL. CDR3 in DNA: TGCGCCAGCAGCCAAGAGCGTACAGGGATCACTGAAGCTTTCTTT. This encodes CASSQERTGITEAFF.

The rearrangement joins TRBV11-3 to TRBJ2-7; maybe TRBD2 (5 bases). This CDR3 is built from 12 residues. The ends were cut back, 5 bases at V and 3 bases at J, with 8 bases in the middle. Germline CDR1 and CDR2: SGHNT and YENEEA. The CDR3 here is CASSKTNYEQYF. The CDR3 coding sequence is TGTGCCAGCAGCAAGACTAACTACGAGCAGTACTTC.

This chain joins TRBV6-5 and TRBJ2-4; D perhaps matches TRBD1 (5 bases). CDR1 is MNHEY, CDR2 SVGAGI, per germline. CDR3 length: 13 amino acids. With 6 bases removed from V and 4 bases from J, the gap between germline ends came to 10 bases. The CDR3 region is CASRGAPKNIQYF. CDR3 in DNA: TGTGCCAGCAGAGGGGCGCCGAAAAACATTCAGTACTTC.

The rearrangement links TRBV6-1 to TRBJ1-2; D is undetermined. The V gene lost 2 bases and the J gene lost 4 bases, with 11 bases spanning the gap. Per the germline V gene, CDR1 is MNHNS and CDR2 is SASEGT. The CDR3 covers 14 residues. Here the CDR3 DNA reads TGTGCCAGCAGTGAACAAACAGCACTCTATGGCTACACCTTC. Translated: CASSEQTALYGYTF.

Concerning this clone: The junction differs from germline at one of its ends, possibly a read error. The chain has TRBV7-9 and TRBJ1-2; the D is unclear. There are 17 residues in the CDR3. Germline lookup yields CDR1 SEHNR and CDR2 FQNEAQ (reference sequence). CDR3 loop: CSSSLLIGGVGIYGYTF. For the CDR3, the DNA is TGTTCCAGCAGCCTACTCATCGGCGGGGTCGGTATCTATGGCTACACCTTC. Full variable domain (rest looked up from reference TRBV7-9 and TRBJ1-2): DTGVSQNPRHKITKRGQNVTFRCDPISEHNRLYWYRQTLGQGPEFLTYFQNEAQLEKSRLLSDRFSAERPKGSFSTLEIQRTEQGDSAMYLCSSSLLIGGVGIYGYTFGSGTRLTVV.